This T cell receptor (beta chain) was identified in a study of blood T cell repertoires in COVID-19. CDR3 length: 17 residues. In germline, CDR1 is MNHNS, CDR2 SASEGT. Trimming removed 1 base from V and 7 bases from J, with 20 bases in between. Clinical history as reported by participants underpinned cohort assignment. Generated by immunoSEQ multiplex PCR, the TCRdb table keeps only in-frame clones and is missing some. The table includes around 340,000 clones, 65% to 90% detected once. This chain joins TRBV6-1 and TRBJ1-5; TRBD1 might be the D (5 bases). Sequenced material: PBMCs or T cells enriched from blood (not recorded which). This clonotype was obtained from a woman between 40 and 50 years old with acute COVID-19. The chain's CDR3 is CASSEGASGTGSQPQHF. In DNA, the CDR3 is TGTGCCAGCAGTGAAGGGGCGTCAGGGACTGGAAGCCAGCCCCAGCATTTT.